These 29 T cell receptor beta chains were all obtained from the same sample, sequenced in a study of blood T cell repertoires in COVID-19. This table comes from immunoSEQ multiplex PCR, and its TCRdb copy is limited to in-frame clones, with some not included. The sample shows some 250,000 clones, 75% to 90% of them seen only once. Input material: peripheral blood. All receptors derive from a young man with active or convalescent COVID-19.

This chain links TRBV2 with TRBJ1-2, with TRBD1 as a possible D gene (5 bases). CDR1 SNHLY and CDR2 FYNNEI come from the germline V gene. V was clipped by 6 bases and J by 8 bases, with 10 bases between them. The length of the CDR3 is 11 residues. The CDR3 reads CASSRVLGYTF. CDR3 coding DNA: TGTGCCAGCAGCAGGGTTTTGGGCTACACCTTC.

V is TRBV5-6 and J is TRBJ1-2; D is perhaps TRBD1 (5 bases). This CDR3 is built from 15 residues. The germline V gene has CDR1 SGHDT and CDR2 YYEEEE. V was shortened by 0 bases and J by 5 bases, with 14 bases between the two germline ends. The CDR3 DNA reads as TGTGCCAGCAGCTTGGATCAGGCAGGGATTTATGGCTACACCTTC. This translates into CASSLDQAGIYGYTF.

The chain employs TRBV11-3 and TRBJ2-3; tentative D call: TRBD2 (6 bases). Looked up from germline, CDR1 is SGHNT and CDR2 is YENEEA. Between the trimmed V and J ends, which lost 3 bases and 10 bases, there was a span of 14 bases. CDR3 length: 13 amino acids. CDR3 in DNA: TGTGCCAGCAGCTTTGGGGGGAGCGAATCGCAGTATTTT. Amino acids: CASSFGGSESQYF.

This chain links TRBV6-5 with TRBJ2-1, with D possibly being TRBD2 (6 bases). Trimming took 8 bases from V and 4 from J, leaving 18 bases between them. The CDR3 extends over 15 amino acids. CDR1 and CDR2 (germline): MNHEY, SVGAGI. CDR3 in amino acids: CASYLGPGEYNEQFF. The CDR3 coding sequence is TGTGCCAGCTACCTCGGGCCGGGAGAATACAATGAGCAGTTCTTC.

This clone is a singleton in its sample. V usage is TRBV18 and J usage is TRBJ1-1; D unclear. In germline, CDR1 is KGHSH, CDR2 LQKENI. V was clipped by 0 bases and J by 0 bases, with 14 bases between them. The CDR3 covers 17 residues. The CDR3 loop is CASSPPNSHSMNTEAFF. As DNA, the CDR3 is TGTGCCAGCTCACCACCGAACAGCCACTCCATGAACACTGAAGCTTTCTTT.

The chain uses TRBV7-3 and TRBJ2-3; TRBD1 is a possible D gene (5 bases). The CDR3 has 15 amino acids. Trimming left V 5 bases short and J 1 base short, with 13 bases between. Germline CDR1 reads SGHTA; CDR2 reads FQGTGA. CDR3 coding DNA: TGTGCCAGCAGCCCTAGGGGTTGGGGCACAGATACGCAGTATTTT. It codes for CASSPRGWGTDTQYF.

This clone turned up a few times. The chain couples TRBV15 to TRBJ2-2; D is undetermined. The CDR3 totals 17 residues. Germline values: CDR1 LNHNV, CDR2 YYDKDF (reference sequence). The V gene lost 0 bases and the J gene lost 3 bases, with 14 bases spanning the gap. The CDR3 loop is CATSRDLRPLYTGELFF. In DNA, the CDR3 is TGTGCCACCAGCAGAGATCTTCGTCCACTTTACACCGGGGAGCTGTTTTTT.

The rearrangement joins TRBV27 to TRBJ2-1, with 10 positions matching TRBD2. CDR3 length equals 20 residues. CDR1 and CDR2 (germline): MNHEY, SMNVEV (reference sequence). Trimming cost V 7 bases and J 0 bases; bases outside gene matches: 18. DNA for the CDR3: TGTGCCAGCAACCCGGGACTAGCGAACCCATTTGGGGACTCCTACAATGAGCAGTTCTTC. Encoded protein: CASNPGLANPFGDSYNEQFF.

The V and J genes are TRBV4-1 and TRBJ1-5, with no clear D. The germline gives CDR1 MGHRA, CDR2 YSYEKL. The CDR3 runs 16 residues. V shed 3 bases and J shed 4 bases, with 16 bases lying between them. CDR3 residues: CASSHPESTGNQPQHF. The CDR3 DNA reads TGCGCCAGCAGCCATCCCGAGTCGACGGGGAATCAGCCCCAGCATTTT.

The chain joins TRBV14 to TRBJ1-1; D is perhaps TRBD1 (5 bases). Per the germline V gene, CDR1 is SGHDN and CDR2 is FVKESK. The V gene lost 4 bases and the J gene lost 4 bases, with 16 bases spanning the gap. There are 15 residues in the CDR3. In DNA form, the CDR3 reads TGTGCCAGCAGCCCCATGGGGCAGGGCGGCACTGAAGCTTTCTTT. Protein sequence: CASSPMGQGGTEAFF.

This clone showed up just once. The chain joins TRBV30 to TRBJ2-2, with 8 nucleotides matching TRBD1. This CDR3 spans 16 amino acids. Germline V gene sequence: CDR1 GTSNPN, CDR2 SVGIG (reference sequence). The V segment lost 3 bases and the J segment 4 bases; nucleotides outside the gene matches: 10. The CDR3 DNA follows: TGTGCCTGGAGCTTACCGGGACAGGTGCTCACCGGGGAGCTGTTTTTT. This codes for CAWSLPGQVLTGELFF.

Here the CDR3 DNA reads TGCAGCGTGCGCGGGGTCACAGACAGGGGGAGTAGAGGCACTGAAGCTTTCTTT. Translating gives CSVRGVTDRGSRGTEAFF. The chain links TRBV29-1 to TRBJ1-1; 9 bases are shared with TRBD1. Losses at the gene ends were 6 bases for V and 4 bases for J; bases not matched to a gene: 21. CDR1 is SQVTM and CDR2 is ANQGSEA in the germline V gene. This CDR3 region has 18 residues.

The chain carries TRBV5-6 and TRBJ2-3; tentatively, D is TRBD1 (5 bases). CDR3 length: 13 residues. V gave up 3 bases and J gave up 3 bases, with 8 bases separating them. Germline V gene sequence: CDR1 SGHDT, CDR2 YYEEEE. The CDR3 nucleotides read TGTGCCAGCAGCTCAGGGTTGACAGATACGCAGTATTTT. It translates to CASSSGLTDTQYF.

The chain uses TRBV7-2 and TRBJ2-1, with 7 bases matching TRBD1. The CDR3 loop spans 18 amino acids. Germline V gene data show CDR1 as SGHTA and CDR2 as FQGNSA. J gave up 0 bases and V 6 bases, and 14 bases lay outside the gene matches. The CDR3 loop is CASRADRARGNSYNEQFF. CDR3 bases: TGTGCCAGCAGAGCAGACAGGGCTAGGGGCAACTCCTACAATGAGCAGTTCTTC.

The V and J genes are TRBV7-6 and TRBJ2-7; the match to TRBD1 covers 9 bases. V lost 2 bases to trimming and J lost 1 base; unmatched junction nucleotides: 3. This CDR3 contains 15 residues. Germline-derived CDR1 and CDR2 are SGHVS and FNYEAQ. The CDR3 sequence is CASSLSDRGSYEQYF. For the CDR3, the DNA is TGTGCCAGCAGCTTATCGGACAGGGGTTCCTACGAGCAGTACTTC.

CDR3 coding DNA: TGTGCCAGCAGCCGCGGACAGGGGGTGAACTATGGCTACACCTTC. Translated: CASSRGQGVNYGYTF. This chain joins TRBV4-2 and TRBJ1-2; 10 bases line up with TRBD1. The CDR3 totals 15 residues. Per germline, CDR1 LGHNA and CDR2 YNFKEQ. Trimming at V came to 4 bases and at J to 2 bases, leaving 4 bases not matched to a gene.

CDR3 sequence reads: CASSKGGQSYSNQPQHF. CDR3 bases: TGTGCCAGTAGTAAGGGGGGACAGAGTTATAGCAATCAGCCCCAGCATTTT. The chain uses TRBV19 and TRBJ1-5; 7 bases line up with TRBD1. Looked up from germline, CDR1 is LNHDA and CDR2 is SQIVND (reference sequence). V shed 4 bases and J 0 bases; nucleotides not matched to a gene: 9. This CDR3 contains 17 residues.

V and J are TRBV6-2 or TRBV6-3 and TRBJ2-3, with D possibly matching TRBD1 (5 bases). Germline-derived CDR1 and CDR2 are MNHEY and SVGEGT. This CDR3 spans 15 amino acids. Deletions cut 0 bases from V and 4 bases from J, with 11 bases between. This CDR3 reads CASSYSSRAPDTQYF. The CDR3 nucleotides read TGTGCCAGCAGTTACTCGTCCAGGGCCCCAGATACGCAGTATTTT.

CDR3 region: CASGTGAAYEQYF. CDR3 nucleotides: TGTGCCAGCGGGACAGGGGCAGCCTACGAGCAGTACTTC. J is TRBJ2-7 and V is TRBV3-1 (or the pseudogene TRBV3-2); 10 bases are a match to TRBD1. The germline V gene has CDR1 LGHDT and CDR2 YNNKEL (reference sequence). Trimming cost V 8 bases and J 2 bases; bases outside gene matches: 3. The CDR3 is 13 residues long.

J is TRBJ2-1 and V is TRBV19; 8 bases line up with TRBD1. Unmatched junction bases numbered 3, after V lost 4 bases and J lost 1 base. The CDR3 consists of 15 residues. Germline V gives CDR1 LNHDA, CDR2 SQIVND (reference sequence). CDR3 DNA: TGTGCCAGTAGTAAAGGACAGGGTTCCTACAATGAGCAGTTCTTC. This sequence encodes CASSKGQGSYNEQFF.

The chain is built from TRBV5-5 and TRBJ2-5; D might be TRBD1 (5 bases). The V gene's germline CDR1 is SGHKS and CDR2 YYEKEE (reference sequence). V was pared by 0 bases and J by 5 bases, with 8 bases between. The CDR3 has 13 amino acids. CDR3 sequence reads: CASSLAPGETQYF. CDR3 sequence (DNA): TGTGCCAGCAGCTTGGCCCCAGGGGAGACCCAGTACTTC.

J is TRBJ1-2 and V is TRBV20-1; possibly TRBD1 for D (6 bases). The CDR3 has 11 residues. Trimming pared 2 bases from V and 8 bases from J, leaving 9 bases between. Germline loops: CDR1 DFQATT, CDR2 SNEGSKA (reference sequence). DNA of the CDR3: TGCAGTGCTAGACAGGGGTCAGGCTACACCTTC. It codes for CSARQGSGYTF.

The chain uses TRBV15 and TRBJ1-5; tentatively, D is TRBD1 (6 bases). The V end was cut by 1 base, the J end by 6 bases, with 13 bases between. The CDR3 is made up of 15 amino acids. CDR1 LNHNV and CDR2 YYDKDF come from the germline V gene (reference sequence). This CDR3 reads CATSRAGVGGQPQHF. In nucleotides, the CDR3 is TGTGCCACCAGCAGAGCAGGGGTCGGTGGTCAGCCCCAGCATTTT.

The V gene is TRBV11-2, the J gene TRBJ2-2; TRBD2 might be the D (6 bases). CDR3 length equals 14 residues. Between the trimmed V and J ends, which lost 4 bases and 6 bases, there was a span of 12 bases. Germline loops: CDR1 SGHAT, CDR2 FQNNGV. CDR3 DNA: TGTGCCAGCAGCTCTCGGGGGTTTGCCGGGGAGCTGTTTTTT. Protein sequence: CASSSRGFAGELFF.

This clone has a handful of counts. The chain uses TRBV6-2 or TRBV6-3 and TRBJ1-3; TRBD1 matches at 7 bases. Germline loops: CDR1 MNHEY, CDR2 SVGEGT. After removal of 6 bases from V and 0 bases from J, the junction contained 11 bases not matched to a gene. The CDR3 is made up of 17 amino acids. The CDR3 DNA is TGTGCCAGCAGCGTCGGGACAGCATTCTTCTCTGGAAACACCATATATTTT. It is translated as CASSVGTAFFSGNTIYF.

This clone has only one observation. V and J are TRBV5-1 and TRBJ2-1; no firm D call. Germline V gives CDR1 SGHRS, CDR2 YFSETQ. Trimming removed 4 bases from V and 7 bases from J, with 21 bases in between. The CDR3 sequence is 16 residues long. The DNA of the CDR3 is TGCGCCAGCAGCCCAACTGACATTTGGGCTGGAAATGAGCAGTTCTTC. Encoded protein: CASSPTDIWAGNEQFF.

The CDR3 here is CAYYSPTRGSHGYTF. CDR3 DNA sequence: TGTGCCTACTATTCCCCGACCAGGGGCAGCCATGGCTACACCTTC. J is TRBJ1-2 and V is TRBV30; D may be TRBD1 (6 bases). The V gene lost 7 bases and the J gene lost 6 bases, with 24 bases spanning the gap. Per germline, CDR1 GTSNPN and CDR2 SVGIG (reference sequence). CDR3 length: 15 amino acids.

This clone appeared once. The J gene is TRBJ1-5, the V gene TRBV9, with 11 bases aligning to TRBD1. V was pared by 0 bases and J by 3 bases, with 17 bases of the junction left unmatched. This CDR3 spans 21 amino acids. The germline CDR1 and CDR2 sequences are SGDLS and YYNGEE. The CDR3 spells CASSVEARDRGCTNLNQPQHF. Written as DNA, the CDR3 is TGTGCCAGCAGCGTAGAGGCCCGGGACAGGGGGTGCACGAATCTCAATCAGCCCCAGCATTTT.

V usage is TRBV25-1 and J usage is TRBJ1-1; 7 positions match TRBD1. The CDR3 covers 15 residues. Per the germline V gene, CDR1 is MGHDK and CDR2 is SYGVNS. Trimming took 3 bases from V and 4 from J; bases not matched to a gene: 8. The CDR3: CASSERGPFGTEAFF. The DNA of the CDR3 is TGTGCCAGCAGTGAGAGGGGGCCCTTCGGCACTGAAGCTTTCTTT.